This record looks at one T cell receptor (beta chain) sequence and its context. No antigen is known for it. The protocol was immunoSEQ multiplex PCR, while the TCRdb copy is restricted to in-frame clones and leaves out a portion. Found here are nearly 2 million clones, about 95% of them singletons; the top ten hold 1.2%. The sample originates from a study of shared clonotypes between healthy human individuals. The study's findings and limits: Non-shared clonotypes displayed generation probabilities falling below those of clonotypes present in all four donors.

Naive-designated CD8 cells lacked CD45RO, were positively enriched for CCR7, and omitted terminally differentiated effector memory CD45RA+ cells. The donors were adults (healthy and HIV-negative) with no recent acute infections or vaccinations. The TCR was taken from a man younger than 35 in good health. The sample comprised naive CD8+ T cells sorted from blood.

Here the CDR3 DNA reads TGTGCCGCATGGGAAACTTATGGCTACACCTTC. Its translation is CAAWETYGYTF. The chain is built from TRBV6-6 and TRBJ1-2; D is uncertain. Per the germline V gene, CDR1 is MNHNY and CDR2 is SVGAGI (reference sequence). V dropped 11 bases and J dropped 5 bases, with 12 bases sitting between them. The length of the CDR3 is 11 residues.